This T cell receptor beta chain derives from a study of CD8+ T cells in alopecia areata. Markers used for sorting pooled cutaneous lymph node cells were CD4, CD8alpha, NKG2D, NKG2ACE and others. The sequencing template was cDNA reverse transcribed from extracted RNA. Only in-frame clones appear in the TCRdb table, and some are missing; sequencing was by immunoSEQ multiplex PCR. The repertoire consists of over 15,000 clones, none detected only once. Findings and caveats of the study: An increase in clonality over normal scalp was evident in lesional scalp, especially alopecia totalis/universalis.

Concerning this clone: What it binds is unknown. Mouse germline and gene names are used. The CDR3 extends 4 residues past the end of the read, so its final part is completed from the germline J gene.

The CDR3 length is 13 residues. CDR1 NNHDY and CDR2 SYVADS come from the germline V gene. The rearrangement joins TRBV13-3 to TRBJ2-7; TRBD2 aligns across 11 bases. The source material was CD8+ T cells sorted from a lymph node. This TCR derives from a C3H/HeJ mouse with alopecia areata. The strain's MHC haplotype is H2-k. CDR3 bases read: TGTGCCAGCAGGGACTGGGGGGCTTAT. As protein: CASRDWGAY. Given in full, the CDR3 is CASRDWGAYEQYF.